Presented here are 21 T cell receptor beta chains from one specimen sequenced in a study of blood T cell repertoires in COVID-19. Method: immunoSEQ multiplex PCR; TCRdb's copy keeps in-frame clones and lacks some. The sample contains some 150,000 clones, approximately 87% of which appear only once. Material for sequencing was peripheral blood. Every receptor here comes from a man between 45 and 60 years old with active COVID-19.

V is TRBV5-1 and J is TRBJ2-5; tentative D call: TRBD1 (5 bases). V was cut by 0 bases and J by 2 bases, with 11 bases left in between. Germline V gene data show CDR1 as SGHRS and CDR2 as YFSETQ. The length of the CDR3 is 15 residues. The CDR3 region is CASSLAAGLQETQYF. The CDR3 coding sequence is TGCGCCAGCAGCTTGGCGGCAGGGTTACAAGAGACCCAGTACTTC.

The gene calls are TRBV5-1 and TRBJ2-6; D is uncertain. Germline CDR1 and CDR2: SGHRS and YFSETQ. CDR3 size: 15 residues. V was clipped by 2 bases and J by 0 bases, with 6 bases between them. CDR3 in DNA: TGCGCCAGCAGCTTACTCAACTCTGGGGCCAACGTCCTGACTTTC. Translation: CASSLLNSGANVLTF. The whole variable domain, filled in from reference TRBV5-1 and TRBJ2-6, reads KAGVTQTPRYLIKTRGQQVTLSCSPISGHRSVSWYQQTPGQGLQFLFEYFSETQRNKGNFPGRFSGRQFSNSRSEMNVSTLELGDSALYLCASSLLNSGANVLTFGAGSRLTVL.

This chain links TRBV6-6 with TRBJ2-3; D uncertain. V was trimmed by 5 bases and J by 1 base, leaving 4 bases between them. The CDR3 runs to 12 residues. The germline V gene encodes CDR1 MNHNY and CDR2 SVGAGI (reference sequence). CDR3 coding DNA: TGTGCCAGCAGTCCCGGCACAGATACGCAGTATTTT. It specifies CASSPGTDTQYF.

V is TRBV5-5 and J is TRBJ2-5; 8 nucleotides align to TRBD1. CDR1 is SGHKS, CDR2 YYEKEE, per germline (reference sequence). CDR3 length: 15 residues. V trimming: 8 bases; J trimming: 5 bases; junction bases outside the gene matches: 14. The CDR3: CASRAQGASSETQYF. CDR3 nucleotides: TGTGCCAGTCGGGCGCAGGGGGCATCATCCGAGACCCAGTACTTC. The complete variable domain, with remaining parts taken from reference TRBV5-5 and TRBJ2-5, reads DAGVTQSPTHLIKTRGQQVTLRCSPISGHKSVSWYQQVLGQGPQFIFQYYEKEERGRGNFPDRFSARQFPNYSSELNVNALLLGDSALYLCASRAQGASSETQYFGPGTRLLVL.

In DNA form, the CDR3 reads TGTGCCAGCAGCTTAGGAGGGGGGGCCGGAGAGACCCAGTACTTC. Amino acids: CASSLGGGAGETQYF. The chain carries TRBV7-2 and TRBJ2-5; D may be TRBD2 (7 bases). Germline lookup yields CDR1 SGHTA and CDR2 FQGNSA. The germline V and J ends were trimmed by 1 base and 4 bases, with 13 bases remaining between them. The CDR3 consists of 15 residues.

This chain connects TRBV6-1 to TRBJ2-1, with 7 bases aligning to TRBD2. Germline V gene lookup returns CDR1 MNHNS and CDR2 SASEGT. This CDR3 contains 11 residues. V lost 3 bases and J lost 14; bases outside the gene matches: 4. CDR3 nucleotide sequence: TGTGCCAGCAGTGAGGGGAGGGAAGAGTTCTTC. This sequence encodes CASSEGREEFF.

The chain has TRBV7-2 and TRBJ1-2; 7 bases match TRBD1. CDR1 and CDR2 (germline): SGHTA, FQGNSA. V shed 1 base and J 4 bases; nucleotides not matched to a gene: 3. The length of the CDR3 is 14 residues. The CDR3 is CASSLGAGGYGYTF. In nucleotides, the CDR3 is TGTGCCAGCAGCTTAGGGGCAGGGGGCTATGGCTACACCTTC.

The chain is built from TRBV4-1 and TRBJ2-1, with TRBD2 matching over 14 bases. Trimming removed 3 bases from V and 1 base from J; junction bases left unmatched: 8. Germline V gene data show CDR1 as MGHRA and CDR2 as YSYEKL. The CDR3 spans 19 residues. The CDR3 reads CASSQLTSGGAASYNEQFF. The DNA of the CDR3 is TGCGCCAGCAGCCAGCTGACTAGCGGGGGGGCCGCGTCCTACAATGAGCAGTTCTTC.

This clone was seen many times. This rearrangement joins TRBV5-6 to TRBJ2-7; D perhaps matches TRBD1 (6 bases). The CDR3 is 14 residues long. The germline gives CDR1 SGHDT, CDR2 YYEEEE. V lost 2 bases to trimming and J lost 4 bases, with 13 bases between them. CDR3 coding DNA: TGTGCCAGCAGCTTCCAACAGGGAGCGTACGAGCAGTACTTC. Translating gives CASSFQQGAYEQYF.

V usage is TRBV4-2 and J usage is TRBJ2-1, with D perhaps matching TRBD1 (6 bases). This CDR3 comprises 14 residues. V shed 4 bases and J shed 8 bases, with 15 bases lying between them. Germline V CDR1 and CDR2: LGHNA, YNFKEQ. As DNA, the CDR3 is TGTGCCAGCAGCCCGTCTTCAGGGGTTGATGAGCAGTTCTTC. The encoded protein is CASSPSSGVDEQFF.

The V gene is TRBV2, the J gene TRBJ2-5; 11 nucleotides agree with TRBD2. The CDR3 has 17 amino acids. The V gene's germline CDR1 is SNHLY and CDR2 FYNNEI. V trimming: 8 bases; J trimming: 2 bases; junction bases outside the gene matches: 13. CDR3 in amino acids: CASPAPGTSGIQETQYF. The CDR3 DNA reads as TGTGCCAGCCCAGCCCCGGGGACTAGCGGAATACAAGAGACCCAGTACTTC.

The chain employs TRBV5-6 and TRBJ2-3; the D gene is possibly TRBD2 (5 bases). Trimming left V 4 bases short and J 3 bases short, with 18 bases between. The V gene's germline CDR1 is SGHDT and CDR2 YYEEEE. The CDR3 spans 16 residues. CDR3 coding DNA: TGTGCCAGCAGCCGGCCGGCTAGCAGTATAACAGATACGCAGTATTTT. Amino acids: CASSRPASSITDTQYF.

The chain carries TRBV27 and TRBJ1-5, with a weak D call TRBD1 (5 bases). Germline V lookup: CDR1 MNHEY, CDR2 SMNVEV (reference sequence). Between the trimmed V and J ends, which lost 10 bases and 5 bases, there was a span of 12 bases. The CDR3 is 12 residues long. CDR3 residues: CATGGVDQPQHF. The CDR3 region has the DNA TGTGCCACCGGGGGGGTGGATCAGCCCCAGCATTTT.

This chain connects TRBV6-5 to TRBJ1-3, with D tentatively TRBD1 (6 bases). The V and J ends lost 11 bases and 0 bases respectively, with 11 bases between them. The CDR3 is made up of 13 amino acids. CDR1 and CDR2 (germline): MNHEY, SVGAGI. The CDR3 DNA reads TGTGCCTCGGGGGGCCCCTCTGGAAACACCATATATTTT. It is translated as CASGGPSGNTIYF.

The chain carries TRBV6-5 and TRBJ1-4; D ambiguous. The V end lost 4 bases, the J end lost 8 bases, and 14 bases lay between the germline ends. Germline assignment: CDR1 MNHEY and CDR2 SVGAGI. CDR3 length: 14 amino acids. Here the CDR3 reads CASSWENRQEKLFF. As DNA, the CDR3 is TGTGCCAGCAGTTGGGAGAACCGGCAGGAAAAACTGTTTTTT.

This chain links TRBV6-1 with TRBJ2-3; maybe TRBD1 (5 bases). V lost 0 bases to trimming and J lost 2 bases, with 9 bases between them. In germline, CDR1 is MNHNS, CDR2 SASEGT. This CDR3 has 15 residues. The CDR3: CASSEAGHHTDTQYF. For the CDR3, the DNA is TGTGCCAGCAGTGAAGCTGGACACCACACAGATACGCAGTATTTT.

V and J are TRBV5-1 and TRBJ1-1, with unresolved D. With 0 bases removed from V and 3 bases from J, the gap between germline ends came to 9 bases. CDR3 size: 14 residues. CDR1 and CDR2 (germline): SGHRS, YFSETQ. The DNA of the CDR3 is TGCGCCAGCAGCTTGGGCTCGCGTCACACTGAAGCTTTCTTT. Translating it yields CASSLGSRHTEAFF.

The V and J genes are TRBV9 and TRBJ1-4; D gene ambiguous. The CDR3 has 15 amino acids. In germline, CDR1 is SGDLS, CDR2 YYNGEE. V was pared by 3 bases and J by 3 bases, with 12 bases between. The CDR3 region has the DNA TGTGCCAGCAGCGGCTGGGCGGGGTCTAATGAAAAACTGTTTTTT. Protein product: CASSGWAGSNEKLFF.

The chain couples TRBV6-5 to TRBJ2-7; D is ambiguous. This CDR3 is 11 amino acids long. Germline V lookup: CDR1 MNHEY, CDR2 SVGAGI. The V end was cut by 6 bases, the J end by 7 bases, with 10 bases between. The CDR3 sequence: CASRKQTEQYF. In DNA form, the CDR3 reads TGTGCCAGCAGAAAACAGACAGAGCAGTACTTC.

The rearrangement uses TRBV3-1 (or the pseudogene TRBV3-2) and TRBJ2-5, with D possibly being TRBD1 (6 bases). CDR3 size: 14 residues. Germline values: CDR1 LGHDT, CDR2 YNNKEL (reference sequence). Deletions cut 8 bases from V and 5 bases from J, with 18 bases between. The CDR3 bases are TGTGCCAGCGGTTCAGTTTGGGGGCGGGAGACCCAGTACTTC. The encoded protein is CASGSVWGRETQYF.

The V and J genes are TRBV6-6 and TRBJ1-1; TRBD1 might be the D (5 bases). Trimming cost V 3 bases and J 1 base, with 9 bases left between them. CDR1 and CDR2 from the germline V gene are MNHNY and SVGAGI (reference sequence). The CDR3 totals 14 residues. This chain's CDR3 is CASSYSQANTEAFF. The CDR3 bases are TGTGCCAGCAGTTATTCACAGGCGAACACTGAAGCTTTCTTT.